A selection of T cell receptor beta chains follows, all from one sample in a study of technical replicates of blood from a few donors. The data were produced by immunoSEQ multiplex PCR, yet TCRdb's version contains in-frame clones alone and is incomplete. The table has some 80,000 clones, nearly 98% seen once. The sample taken for sequencing was T cells isolated from PBMCs. The receptors stem from a human donor in good health. CDR3s include the opening cysteine and the closing phenylalanine or tryptophan. Each record gives: D gene, V gene, J gene, clone size, CDR3 protein, CDR3 DNA. D genes are given only for firm matches. Clone sizes are given selectively: once, few, many, or a class where the clone is expanded.

>TRBD1|TRBV19|TRBJ2-2|NA
CASSIPQGGELFF
TGTGCCAGTAGTATTCCACAGGGGGGGGAGCTGTTTTTT
>TRBD1|TRBV6-1|TRBJ1-6|NA
CASTRTGNSPLHF
TGTGCCAGCACTCGGACAGGGAATTCACCCCTCCACTTT
>TRBD1|TRBV4-1|TRBJ2-7|NA
CASSRDSAYEQYF
TGCGCCAGCAGCCGGGACAGCGCGTACGAGCAGTACTTC
>TRBD2|TRBV4-1|TRBJ2-5|NA
CASSPPGLAAQETQYF
TGCGCCAGCAGCCCACCGGGACTAGCGGCACAAGAGACCCAGTACTTC
>NA|TRBV6-1|TRBJ2-7|NA
CASMQDSSYEQYF
TGTGCCAGCATGCAAGACAGCTCCTACGAGCAGTACTTC
>NA|TRBV30|TRBJ2-2|NA
CAWMGDGGGTGELFF
TGTGCCTGGATGGGAGACGGGGGTGGCACCGGGGAGCTGTTTTTT
>NA|TRBV6-1|TRBJ2-3|once
CASSENPADTDTQYF
TGTGCCAGCAGTGAAAATCCTGCGGACACAGATACGCAGTATTTT
>NA|TRBV19|TRBJ2-1|once
CASRTGTLSSYNEQFF
TGTGCCAGTAGGACCGGGACATTGAGCTCCTACAATGAGCAGTTCTTC
>NA|TRBV9|TRBJ1-1|NA
CASSVVDQGDTEAFF
TGTGCCAGCAGCGTAGTAGATCAGGGCGACACTGAAGCTTTCTTT
>NA|TRBV5-1|TRBJ2-7|NA
CASSLDLAGDAYEQYF
TGCGCCAGCAGCTTGGATTTGGCAGGGGACGCCTACGAGCAGTACTTC
>TRBD1|TRBV28|TRBJ1-5|NA
CASFTGVGQPQHF
TGTGCCAGCTTCACAGGGGTGGGACAGCCCCAGCATTTT
>NA|TRBV2|TRBJ1-2|once
CASSASREANSHGYTF
TGTGCCAGCAGTGCATCACGGGAGGCAAACTCACATGGCTACACCTTC
>NA|TRBV11-2|TRBJ2-2|NA
CASSSFKGETPGELFF
TGTGCCAGCAGCTCCTTTAAGGGGGAAACCCCCGGGGAGCTGTTTTTT
>TRBD2|TRBV28|TRBJ2-2|NA
CASSWISGRTNTGELFF
TGTGCCAGCAGTTGGATTAGCGGGAGGACGAACACCGGGGAGCTGTTTTTT
>TRBD1|TRBV18|TRBJ1-1|NA
CASSSGTDLNTEAFF
TGTGCCAGCTCATCGGGGACAGACTTGAACACTGAAGCTTTCTTT